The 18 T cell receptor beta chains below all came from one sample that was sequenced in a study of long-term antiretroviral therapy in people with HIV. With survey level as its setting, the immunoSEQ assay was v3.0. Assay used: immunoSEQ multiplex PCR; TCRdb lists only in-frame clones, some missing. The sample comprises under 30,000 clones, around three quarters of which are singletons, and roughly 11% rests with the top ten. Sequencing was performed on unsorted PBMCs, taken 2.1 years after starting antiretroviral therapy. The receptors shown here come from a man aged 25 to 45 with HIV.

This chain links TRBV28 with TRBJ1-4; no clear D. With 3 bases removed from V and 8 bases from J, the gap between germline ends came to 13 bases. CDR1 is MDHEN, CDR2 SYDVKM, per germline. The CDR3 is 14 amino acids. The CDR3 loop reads CASSFRGMGEKLFF. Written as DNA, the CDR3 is TGTGCCAGCAGTTTTCGGGGTATGGGGGAAAAACTGTTTTTT.

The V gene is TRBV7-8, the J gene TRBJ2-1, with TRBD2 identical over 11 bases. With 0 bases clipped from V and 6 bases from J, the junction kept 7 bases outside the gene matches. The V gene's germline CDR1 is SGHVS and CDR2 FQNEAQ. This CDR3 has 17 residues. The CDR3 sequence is CASSLALAGGPGNEQFF. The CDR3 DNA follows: TGTGCCAGCAGCTTAGCCTTAGCGGGAGGGCCGGGCAATGAGCAGTTCTTC.

CDR3 in DNA: TGTGCCAGCAGCTTGTGGGGGACAGGGCCCCTTCAGCCCCAGCATTTT. This translates into CASSLWGTGPLQPQHF. The rearrangement joins TRBV5-6 to TRBJ1-5; 9 nucleotides agree with TRBD1. J gave up 6 bases and V 1 base, and 8 bases lay outside the gene matches. Germline CDR1 is SGHDT and CDR2 is YYEEEE. The CDR3 length is 16 residues.

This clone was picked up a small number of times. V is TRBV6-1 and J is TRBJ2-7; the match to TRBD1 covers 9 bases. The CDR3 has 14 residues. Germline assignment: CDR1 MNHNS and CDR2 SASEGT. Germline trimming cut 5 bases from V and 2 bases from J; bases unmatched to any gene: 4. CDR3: CASSPRDRAYEQYF. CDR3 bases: TGTGCCAGCAGTCCCCGGGACAGGGCCTACGAGCAGTACTTC.

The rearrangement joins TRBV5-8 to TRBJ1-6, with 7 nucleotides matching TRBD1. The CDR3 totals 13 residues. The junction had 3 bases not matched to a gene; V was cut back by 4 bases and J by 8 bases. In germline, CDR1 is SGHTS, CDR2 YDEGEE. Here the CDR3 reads CASSPDRDSPLHF. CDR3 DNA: TGTGCCAGCAGCCCTGACAGGGATTCACCCCTCCACTTT. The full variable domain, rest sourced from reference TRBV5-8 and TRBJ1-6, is EAGVTQSPTHLIKTRGQQATLRCSPISGHTSVYWYQQALGLGLQFLLWYDEGEERNRGNFPPRFSGRQFPNYSSELNVNALELEDSALYLCASSPDRDSPLHFGNGTRLTVT.

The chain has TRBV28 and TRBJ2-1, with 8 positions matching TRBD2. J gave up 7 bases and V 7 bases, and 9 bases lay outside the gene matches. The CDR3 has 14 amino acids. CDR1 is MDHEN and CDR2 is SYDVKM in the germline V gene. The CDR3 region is CASTSRGGRNEQFF. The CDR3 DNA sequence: TGTGCCAGCACCTCCCGGGGGGGCCGAAATGAGCAGTTCTTC.

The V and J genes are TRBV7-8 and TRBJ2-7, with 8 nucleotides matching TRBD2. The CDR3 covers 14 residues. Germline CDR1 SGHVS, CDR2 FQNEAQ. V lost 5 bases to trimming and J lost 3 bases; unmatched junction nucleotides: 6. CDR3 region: CASSRSGSLYEQYF. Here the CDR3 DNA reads TGTGCCAGCAGCCGGAGCGGGAGCCTCTACGAGCAGTACTTC.

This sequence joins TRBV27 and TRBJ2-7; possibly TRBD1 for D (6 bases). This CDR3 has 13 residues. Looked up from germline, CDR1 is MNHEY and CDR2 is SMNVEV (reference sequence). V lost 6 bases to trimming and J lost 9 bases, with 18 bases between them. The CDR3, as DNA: TGTGCCAGCAGCCGACAGGCTAACGCGGTGCAGTACTTC. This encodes CASSRQANAVQYF.

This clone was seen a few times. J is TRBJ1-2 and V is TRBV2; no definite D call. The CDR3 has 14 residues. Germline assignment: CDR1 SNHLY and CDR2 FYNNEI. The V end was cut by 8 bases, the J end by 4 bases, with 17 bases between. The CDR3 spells CASFEREGSYGYTF. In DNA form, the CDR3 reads TGTGCCAGCTTCGAGCGGGAGGGCAGCTATGGCTACACCTTC.

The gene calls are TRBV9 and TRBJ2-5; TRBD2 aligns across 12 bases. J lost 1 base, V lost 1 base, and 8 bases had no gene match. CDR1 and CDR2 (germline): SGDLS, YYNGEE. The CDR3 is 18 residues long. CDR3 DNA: TGTGCCAGCAGCGTAAGGGCTAGCGGGGGGGCCCCCCAAGAGACCCAGTACTTC. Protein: CASSVRASGGAPQETQYF.

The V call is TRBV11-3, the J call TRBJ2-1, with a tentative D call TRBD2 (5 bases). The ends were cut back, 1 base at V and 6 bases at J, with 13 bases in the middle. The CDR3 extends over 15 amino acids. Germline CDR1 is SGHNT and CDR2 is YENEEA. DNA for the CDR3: TGTGCCAGCAGCTTAGGGTCGGGAAGCCTCAATGAGCAGTTCTTC. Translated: CASSLGSGSLNEQFF. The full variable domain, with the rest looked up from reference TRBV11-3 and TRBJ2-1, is EAGVVQSPRYKIIEKKQPVAFWCNPISGHNTLYWYLQNLGQGPELLIRYENEEAVDDSQLPKDRFSAERLKGVDSTLKIQPAELGDSAVYLCASSLGSGSLNEQFFGPGTRLTVL.

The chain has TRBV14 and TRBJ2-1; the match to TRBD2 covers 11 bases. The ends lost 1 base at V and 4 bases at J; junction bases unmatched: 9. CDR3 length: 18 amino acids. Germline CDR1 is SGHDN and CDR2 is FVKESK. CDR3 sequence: CASSQGKIAGGPYNEQFF. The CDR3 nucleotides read TGTGCCAGCAGCCAAGGAAAAATAGCGGGAGGGCCATACAATGAGCAGTTCTTC.

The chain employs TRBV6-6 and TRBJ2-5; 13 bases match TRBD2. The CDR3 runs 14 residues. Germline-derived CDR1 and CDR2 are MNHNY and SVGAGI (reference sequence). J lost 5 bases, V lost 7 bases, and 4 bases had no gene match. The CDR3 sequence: CASIPLAGGETQYF. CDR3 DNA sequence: TGTGCCAGCATCCCACTAGCGGGGGGGGAGACCCAGTACTTC.

CDR3 residues: CATRPGTREQYF. In DNA, the CDR3 is TGTGCGACCAGACCCGGGACGAGGGAGCAGTACTTC. This chain uses TRBV6-1 with TRBJ2-7, with D perhaps given as TRBD1 or TRBD2 (5 bases each). There are 12 residues in the CDR3. The germline CDR1 and CDR2 sequences are MNHNS and SASEGT.

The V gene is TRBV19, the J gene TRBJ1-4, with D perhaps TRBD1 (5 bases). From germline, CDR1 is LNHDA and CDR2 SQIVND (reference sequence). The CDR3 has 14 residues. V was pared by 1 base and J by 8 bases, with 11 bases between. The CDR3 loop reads CASSIGGREEKLFF. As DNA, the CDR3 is TGTGCCAGTAGTATAGGGGGGAGAGAGGAAAAACTGTTTTTT.

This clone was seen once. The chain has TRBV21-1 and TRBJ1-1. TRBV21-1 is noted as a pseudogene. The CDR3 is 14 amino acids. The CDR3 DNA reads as TGTGCCAGCAACCCATGGGGGTTGAACACTGAAGCTTTCTTT. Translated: CASNPWGLNTEAFF.

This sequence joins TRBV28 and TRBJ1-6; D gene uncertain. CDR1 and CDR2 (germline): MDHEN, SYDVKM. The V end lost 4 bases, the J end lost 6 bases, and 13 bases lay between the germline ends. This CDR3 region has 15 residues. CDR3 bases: TGTGCCAGCAGTTCCCCGGCGCAGATTAATTCACCCCTCCACTTT. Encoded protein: CASSSPAQINSPLHF.

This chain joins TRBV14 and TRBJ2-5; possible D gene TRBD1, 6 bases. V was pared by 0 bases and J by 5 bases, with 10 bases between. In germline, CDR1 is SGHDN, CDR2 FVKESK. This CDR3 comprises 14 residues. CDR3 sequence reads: CASSQEERGETQYF. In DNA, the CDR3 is TGTGCCAGCAGCCAAGAGGAAAGGGGGGAGACCCAGTACTTC.